This T cell receptor beta chain emerged from a study of CD8 T cells in ankylosing spondylitis (dated by TCRdb to 2015 to 2018). Background on the whole study: The study set out to find disease-linked TCR variants by profiling T cell receptor beta repertoires in ankylosing spondylitis patients and healthy donors. The full study cohort was made up of approximately 24 ankylosing spondylitis patients and approximately 100 healthy donors. Samples of peripheral blood were taken, and for ankylosing spondylitis patients, synovial fluid was collected as well. The investigation overall reported the following: Significant enrichment of the disease-linked clones was reported in matched synovial fluid samples from ankylosing spondylitis patients. A TCR beta motif of fewer than 10 highly homologous amino acid variants appeared characteristic of blood from ankylosing spondylitis patients. Some TCR beta motif variants had previously been reported in synovial fluid and blood of reactive arthritis patients, which suggested common disease-initiation mechanisms. In peripheral blood, the disease-linked clones were found at relatively low frequencies and had a CD8+ phenotype.

To note about this clonotype: This clone's antigen is unknown. No per-base quality is available; no much larger clone lies one base away.

The CDR3 numbers 11 residues from cysteine through phenylalanine. Left in the record is the CDR3 DNA by itself, 33 bases read in frame from the first base. The germline V gene (reference sequence) yields DFQATT for CDR1 and SNEGSKA for CDR2. V is pared back by 6 bases and J by 3 bases, with 9 bases lying between the germline termini. TCRdb lists the instrument as Illumina HiSeq 2500. Quantitative 5'-RACE with molecular barcodes was the method used to prepare the TCR beta libraries. For the original study's pipeline: A new computational method, built on a probabilistic model of VDJ rearrangement, was used to identify disease-linked TCR variants. Using fastp at Q25 and MiXCR, TCRdb reprocessed the public reads and kept productive beta chains. Each entry merges the rows of one CDR3 protein and shows their most common DNA and genes. TCRdb's processing, not the study's, gives the V and J calls here. This sample gives around 770,000 distinct CDR3 sequences in total; 19% of them show up just once. The leading ten clones occupy about a fifth of the sample.

This sequence was found in a male donor with ankylosing spondylitis. Recombination linked TRBV20-1 to TRBJ2-7, with the D gene call left open. The specimen was blood, either unsorted or a sorted T cell fraction (not recorded which). The nucleotide sequence is given as TGCAGTGCCGAGTTGAGCTACGAGCAGTACTTC. This translates into CSAELSYEQYF.